The 31 T cell receptor beta chains reported below all come from one sample, sequenced in a study of CD8 T cells in ankylosing spondylitis. MiXCR, run by TCRdb on the 5' RACE reads, gives a single entry per CDR3 protein. The sample shows about 340,000 distinct CDR3 sequences, 14% to 15% of them seen only once. The sequencing sample was made of blood, either unsorted or a sorted T cell fraction (not recorded which). These receptors came from a male donor with ankylosing spondylitis or in good health (not recorded which).

In its sample, this clonotype was seen a few times. The chain combines TRBV2 with TRBJ2-2, with D perhaps given as TRBD1 or TRBD2 (5 bases each). Trimming removed 3 bases at V and 1 base at J, with 6 bases between. Germline V gives CDR1 SNHLY, CDR2 FYNNEI. The CDR3 sequence is 14 residues long. CDR3 sequence: CASSDGGNTGELFF. The CDR3 DNA sequence: TGTGCCAGCAGTGATGGGGGGAACACCGGGGAGCTGTTTTTT.

This chain joins TRBV7-2 and TRBJ2-2; tentative D call: TRBD1 (6 bases). The ends were cut back, 3 bases at V and 3 bases at J, with 11 bases in the middle. Germline lookup yields CDR1 SGHTA and CDR2 FQGNSA. CDR3 size: 15 residues. CDR3 nucleotide sequence: TGTGCCAGCAGCTTCCGGGACACCTACACCGGGGAGCTGTTTTTT. This gives the protein CASSFRDTYTGELFF.

This clonotype has ten or more counts. This chain joins TRBV12-3 or TRBV12-4 and TRBJ2-2, with D possibly being TRBD1 or TRBD2 (6 bases each). V was shortened by 11 bases and J by 3 bases, with 28 bases between the two germline ends. There are 18 residues in the CDR3. CDR3 sequence: CAFSLGGRRRPDTGELFF. The CDR3 coding sequence is TGTGCCTTCAGTTTAGGGGGGAGGAGGAGGCCGGACACCGGGGAGCTGTTTTTT.

V is TRBV6-5 and J is TRBJ2-2; 7 nucleotides line up with TRBD1. Trimming at V came to 4 bases and at J to 5 bases, leaving 7 bases not matched to a gene. In germline, CDR1 is MNHEY, CDR2 SVGAGI. The CDR3 has 15 amino acids. The CDR3 protein is CASSLRGPRTGELFF. CDR3 sequence (DNA): TGTGCCAGCAGTTTAAGGGGGCCAAGGACCGGGGAGCTGTTTTTT.

A few counts support this clonotype. This rearrangement joins TRBV12-3 or TRBV12-4 to TRBJ2-1, with 8 bases fitting TRBD2. V was pared by 8 bases and J by 10 bases, with 10 bases of the junction left unmatched. This CDR3 region has 13 residues. CDR3 bases: TGTGCCAGCGAAGGCAGCGGGGGAGAAGAGCAGTTCTTC. Translated, it gives CASEGSGGEEQFF.

This clonotype has ten or more counts. J is TRBJ2-3 and V is TRBV5-1, with D perhaps TRBD2 (6 bases). The CDR3 has 15 amino acids. CDR1 and CDR2 from the germline V gene are SGHRS and YFSETQ. V was shortened by 0 bases and J by 2 bases, with 10 bases between the two germline ends. CDR3 sequence (DNA): TGCGCCAGCAGCTTGGCGGGGGTGACCACAGATACGCAGTATTTT. It codes for CASSLAGVTTDTQYF.

The CDR3 DNA is TGCGCCAGCACTCTGGGAGGCCGGGGCGAGGGTGAAGCTTTCTTT. Translating it yields CASTLGGRGEGEAFF. The chain couples TRBV5-1 to TRBJ1-1; the D gene is possibly TRBD1 (5 bases). There are 15 residues in the CDR3. Germline loops: CDR1 SGHRS, CDR2 YFSETQ. The ends were cut back, 6 bases at V and 7 bases at J, with 22 bases in the middle.

This clonotype was recorded many times. The genes are TRBV19 and TRBJ1-5, with D unresolved. The V end was cut by 3 bases, the J end by 0 bases, with 9 bases between. Germline values: CDR1 LNHDA, CDR2 SQIVND (reference sequence). The CDR3 is 15 amino acids. CDR3 bases: TGTGCCAGTAGTATTCTGGGCAATAGCAATCAGCCCCAGCATTTT. Encoded protein: CASSILGNSNQPQHF.

There are a few counts of this clonotype. J is TRBJ1-2 and V is TRBV5-1, with D perhaps TRBD1 (6 bases). The CDR3 consists of 14 residues. Germline lookup yields CDR1 SGHRS and CDR2 YFSETQ. Trimming left V 3 bases short and J 7 bases short, with 16 bases between. CDR3 bases: TGCGCCAGCAGCTCGGGAGGGGGAAGATCTGGCTACACCTTC. Protein: CASSSGGGRSGYTF.

This clonotype was seen a handful of times. V is TRBV2 and J is TRBJ2-7; the match to TRBD1 covers 12 bases. There are 19 residues in the CDR3. Germline V CDR1 and CDR2: SNHLY, FYNNEI. The ends lost 5 bases at V and 1 base at J; junction bases unmatched: 15. CDR3 DNA: TGTGCCAGCAGTCATCCCCGGGACAGGGGGCGCGGGACGTCCTACGAGCAGTACTTC. It is translated as CASSHPRDRGRGTSYEQYF. Full variable domain (outside the CDR3, taken from reference TRBV2 and TRBJ2-7): EPEVTQTPSHQVTQMGQEVILRCVPISNHLYFYWYRQILGQKVEFLVSFYNNEISEKSEIFDDQFSVERPDGSNFTLKIRSTKLEDSAMYFCASSHPRDRGRGTSYEQYFGPGTRLTVT.

This clonotype showed up just a few times. The rearrangement joins TRBV29-1 to TRBJ1-1, with 9 bases aligning to TRBD1. The CDR3 is 14 residues long. The trim removed 0 bases at V and 6 bases at J, leaving 5 bases unmatched. CDR1 is SQVTM, CDR2 ANQGSEA, per germline. The CDR3: CSVEDQGQGPEAFF. As DNA, the CDR3 is TGCAGCGTTGAAGATCAGGGACAGGGTCCTGAAGCTTTCTTT.

This chain connects TRBV20-1 to TRBJ2-7; tentative D call: TRBD2 (6 bases). The V gene's germline CDR1 is DFQATT and CDR2 SNEGSKA (reference sequence). The CDR3 sequence is 14 residues long. The germline V and J ends were trimmed by 2 bases and 2 bases, with 13 bases remaining between them. CDR3 nucleotides: TGCAGTGCTAGACCCGGGACTGGCACCTACGAGCAGTACTTC. Encoded protein: CSARPGTGTYEQYF.

For the CDR3, the DNA is TGTGCCAGCAGCTCCCAGGATGGCTATGGCTACACCTTC. Protein: CASSSQDGYGYTF. The genes are TRBV11-2 and TRBJ1-2; D remains ambiguous. Germline lookup yields CDR1 SGHAT and CDR2 FQNNGV. This CDR3 spans 13 amino acids. V lost 4 bases, J lost 4 bases, and 10 bases lay in between.

In DNA form, the CDR3 reads TGTGCCAGCACCCCCAGAGGGGGAGGAAGCGGGGGTTACAATGAGCAGTTCTTC. Residues: CASTPRGGGSGGYNEQFF. This sequence joins TRBV11-2 and TRBJ2-1; TRBD2 matches 8 bases. Germline lookup yields CDR1 SGHAT and CDR2 FQNNGV. V lost 7 bases to trimming and J lost 4 bases; unmatched junction nucleotides: 18. The CDR3 has 18 amino acids.

This clonotype was observed a handful of times. This sequence joins TRBV9 and TRBJ1-2; 8 nucleotides line up with TRBD1. From germline, CDR1 is SGDLS and CDR2 YYNGEE. The CDR3 is 14 amino acids. After removal of 5 bases from V and 5 bases from J, the junction contained 8 bases not matched to a gene. CDR3 coding DNA: TGTGCCAGCAGTGTCAGGGGGCAAGGATATGGCTACACCTTC. Its protein product is CASSVRGQGYGYTF.

This clonotype was observed a handful of times. The V gene is TRBV7-9, the J gene TRBJ2-3; D is undetermined. This CDR3 has 13 amino acids. The germline V gene encodes CDR1 SEHNR and CDR2 FQNEAQ (reference sequence). V lost 0 bases, J lost 4 bases, and 5 bases lay in between. The CDR3 is CASSLALADTQYF. In DNA, the CDR3 is TGTGCCAGCAGCTTAGCCCTAGCAGATACGCAGTATTTT. The variable domain in full, completed from reference TRBV7-9 and TRBJ2-3, reads DTGVSQNPRHKITKRGQNVTFRCDPISEHNRLYWYRQTLGQGPEFLTYFQNEAQLEKSRLLSDRFSAERPKGSFSTLEIQRTEQGDSAMYLCASSLALADTQYFGPGTRLTVL.

In its sample, this clonotype was seen a few times. The chain recombines TRBV29-1 with TRBJ1-3, with D unresolved. Trimming removed 3 bases from V and 0 bases from J, with 6 bases in between. The CDR3 is made up of 13 amino acids. Germline CDR1 SQVTM, CDR2 ANQGSEA. The CDR3 is CSVDTNSGNTIYF. For the CDR3, the DNA is TGCAGCGTTGATACGAACTCTGGAAACACCATATATTTT.

The chain is built from TRBV20-1 and TRBJ1-4, with D possibly matching TRBD1 (6 bases). CDR1 and CDR2 (germline): DFQATT, SNEGSKA (reference sequence). CDR3 length: 14 amino acids. V lost 7 bases, J lost 8 bases, and 20 bases lay in between. For the CDR3, the DNA is TGCAGTGTCCCGGCGGACAGCGGGAGAGAAAAACTGTTTTTT. Protein: CSVPADSGREKLFF.

The V call is TRBV10-1, the J call TRBJ1-3; possible D gene TRBD1, 6 bases. From germline, CDR1 is WNHNN and CDR2 SYGVQD (reference sequence). This CDR3 region has 13 residues. Trimming pared 0 bases from V and 14 bases from J, leaving 14 bases between. For the CDR3, the DNA is TGCGCCAGCAGTGAGTCGACGGGGGCTCGGGTATATTTT. Encoded protein: CASSESTGARVYF.

This clonotype was counted only a few times. V and J are TRBV20-1 and TRBJ1-5; D unclear. The germline CDR1 and CDR2 sequences are DFQATT and SNEGSKA (reference sequence). V lost 1 base and J 3 bases, leaving 7 bases between the germline ends. The CDR3 length is 13 residues. Written as DNA, the CDR3 is TGCAGTGCTAGAGTAACCCTCAATCAGCCCCAGCATTTT. It codes for CSARVTLNQPQHF.

V usage is TRBV5-6 and J usage is TRBJ1-6, with 8 bases lining up with TRBD1. The ends lost 2 bases at V and 7 bases at J; junction bases unmatched: 5. Germline V gene data show CDR1 as SGHDT and CDR2 as YYEEEE. The CDR3 is 15 residues long. The DNA of the CDR3 is TGTGCCAGCAGCTTCGGTACAGGGGGGAATTCACCCCTCCACTTT. Translation: CASSFGTGGNSPLHF.

There are a few counts of this clonotype. The V and J genes are TRBV4-1 and TRBJ2-3, with 11 bases matching TRBD2. This CDR3 has 16 residues. In germline, CDR1 is MGHRA, CDR2 YSYEKL. Trimming removed 0 bases from V and 8 bases from J; junction bases left unmatched: 7. CDR3 protein: CASSQDFSGGASTQYF. The DNA for the CDR3 is TGCGCCAGCAGCCAAGATTTTAGCGGGGGGGCCAGTACGCAGTATTTT.

This clonotype was seen only a few times. The chain links TRBV20-1 to TRBJ2-1; weak D call: TRBD2 (6 bases). Trimming left V 2 bases short and J 0 bases short, with 11 bases between. Germline V gene lookup returns CDR1 DFQATT and CDR2 SNEGSKA (reference sequence). The CDR3 runs 15 residues. The CDR3 sequence is CSARLAGPSYNEQFF. CDR3 in DNA: TGCAGTGCTAGATTGGCGGGGCCCTCCTACAATGAGCAGTTCTTC.

This chain connects TRBV20-1 to TRBJ2-5; 13 bases map to TRBD2. Germline V gene data show CDR1 as DFQATT and CDR2 as SNEGSKA (reference sequence). Trimming at V came to 6 bases and at J to 3 bases, leaving 4 bases not matched to a gene. This CDR3 has 14 residues. For the CDR3, the DNA is TGCAGTGCCACTAGCGGGGGGGCCAAAGAGACCCAGTACTTC. This encodes CSATSGGAKETQYF.

This clonotype was counted between two and nine times. The chain carries TRBV7-2 and TRBJ1-4; D gene ambiguous. V was cut by 3 bases and J by 8 bases, with 13 bases left in between. This CDR3 is built from 14 residues. Per germline, CDR1 SGHTA and CDR2 FQGNSA. The CDR3 region has the DNA TGTGCCAGCAGCTTCTCCCCTGCCAGCGAAAAACTGTTTTTT. Amino acid sequence: CASSFSPASEKLFF.

The rearrangement links TRBV20-1 to TRBJ1-6; D is ambiguous. There are 13 residues in the CDR3. From germline, CDR1 is DFQATT and CDR2 SNEGSKA (reference sequence). Trimming took 6 bases from V and 7 from J, leaving 13 bases between them. CDR3: CSAQSWENSPLHF. The DNA of the CDR3 is TGCAGTGCCCAGTCCTGGGAAAATTCACCCCTCCACTTT.

This chain uses TRBV4-1 with TRBJ2-5; D is ambiguous. The CDR3 spans 14 residues. CDR1 MGHRA and CDR2 YSYEKL come from the germline V gene. V was trimmed by 1 base and J by 0 bases, leaving 6 bases between them. The CDR3 protein is CASSQGRHQETQYF. CDR3 in DNA: TGCGCCAGCAGCCAAGGCCGGCACCAAGAGACCCAGTACTTC.

This chain uses TRBV11-2 with TRBJ2-7, with 8 positions matching TRBD1. Trimming at V came to 5 bases and at J to 0 bases, leaving 21 bases not matched to a gene. Germline V gives CDR1 SGHAT, CDR2 FQNNGV. The CDR3 has 20 amino acids. The CDR3 nucleotides read TGTGCCAGCAGCCGCAACCCCGGACAGGGTATCATGGGGAGCTCCTACGAGCAGTACTTC. It specifies CASSRNPGQGIMGSSYEQYF.

The genes are TRBV10-3 and TRBJ2-7; 7 positions agree with TRBD1. CDR1 is ENHRY, CDR2 SYGVKD, per germline. CDR3 size: 14 residues. Germline trimming cut 10 bases from V and 1 base from J; bases unmatched to any gene: 10. CDR3 coding DNA: TGTGCCACCCTATTAGGGGGACAGTCCTACGAGCAGTACTTC. It is translated as CATLLGGQSYEQYF.

This clonotype has a count of ten or more. The V call is TRBV9, the J call TRBJ1-1, with D perhaps matching TRBD1 (6 bases). The CDR3 has 14 amino acids. CDR1 and CDR2 (germline): SGDLS, YYNGEE. V shed 6 bases and J shed 0 bases, with 12 bases lying between them. The CDR3 sequence: CASTKGTLNTEAFF. CDR3 DNA sequence: TGTGCCAGCACCAAAGGGACATTGAACACTGAAGCTTTCTTT.

This clonotype was found a few times. The gene calls are TRBV28 and TRBJ2-1; a weak D match, TRBD2 (6 bases). Trimming shortened V by 0 bases and J by 0 bases, and 18 bases separated the two germline ends. This CDR3 is 19 amino acids long. CDR1 is MDHEN, CDR2 SYDVKM, per germline. The chain's CDR3 is CASSLWGPGDRRSYNEQFF. In nucleotides, the CDR3 is TGTGCCAGCAGTTTATGGGGGCCGGGGGACCGCCGCTCCTACAATGAGCAGTTCTTC.